Shown below are 3 T cell receptor beta chains from a single sample sequenced in a study of shared clonotypes between healthy human individuals (dated by TCRdb to the early 2020s). Receptor amplification or capture employed the immunoSEQ multiplex PCR assay. Entries here come from immuneACCESS through TCRdb and include only in-frame sequences with V and J called. Some clones fail to appear in such tables; in the studies checked, an unresolved V gene covers under half of the shortfall, and the cause of the remainder is unknown. This sample comprises 550,000 to 600,000 clones, around 77% of them detected only once. Approximately 12% of the sample lies in the top ten. Sequences were obtained from PBMCs. The source of these receptors is a woman in her thirties or forties in good health. Some clones in this sample may be carry-over from other donors' samples.

The rearrangement uses TRBV27 and TRBJ1-6; TRBD1 might be the D (5 bases). Trimming left V 6 bases short and J 7 bases short, with 22 bases between. Germline values: CDR1 MNHEY, CDR2 SMNVEV (reference sequence). The CDR3 covers 17 residues. The CDR3 sequence is CASRSDKLGTTNSPLHF. CDR3 bases: TGTGCCAGCAGGTCGGACAAACTGGGAACTACCAATTCACCCCTCCACTTT.

V and J are TRBV5-4 and TRBJ1-3, with D maybe TRBD1 (6 bases). The CDR3 covers 16 residues. V lost 6 bases and J lost 7, with 23 bases in between. CDR1 and CDR2 from the germline V gene are SGHNT and YYREEE (reference sequence). The CDR3 region is CASIKLQGVLGNTIYF. As DNA, the CDR3 is TGTGCCAGCATCAAATTACAGGGTGTTTTAGGTAACACCATATATTTT.

The chain links TRBV4-2 to TRBJ1-1; D gene unclear. Germline V gives CDR1 LGHNA, CDR2 YNFKEQ. The CDR3 has 13 amino acids. Between the trimmed V and J ends, which lost 6 bases and 1 base, there was a span of 9 bases. The CDR3 DNA is TGTGCCAGCAGACTACCCGAGAACACTGAAGCTTTCTTT. Translated: CASRLPENTEAFF.